This T cell receptor beta chain was observed in a study of Ad26.COV2.S vaccination and SARS-CoV-2 variants. Stated treatment: some 20 received Ad26.COV2.S at low or high dose, single or two shots; roughly 5 received placebo; per-sample allocation not given. Samples came from day 63 after the first vaccine or placebo injection. Based in Boston, the donor was an adult of 18-55 years. Broader study findings: In vaccinated individuals, spike-specific CD8+ and CD4+ T cell responses reportedly displayed substantial breadth. Spike-specific TCR breadth was greater after Ad26.COV2.S than placebo. People who got the vaccine or the placebo had similar non-spike TCR breadth.

As for this clone: Its antigen remains unknown.

Here immunoSEQ multiplex PCR was the method, and the copy in TCRdb shows in-frame clones only, minus some. The repertoire has around 450,000 clones, approximately 89% of them found once; the top ten carry 2.5% to 3%. The V end was cut by 0 bases, the J end by 5 bases, with 11 bases between. Germline V gene sequence: CDR1 SGHRS, CDR2 YFSETQ. CDR3 length: 14 residues. Sequences were derived from peripheral blood, sampled in a trial of Ad26.COV2.S vaccine versus placebo. The TCR sequence derives from a person aged 18 to 59 who received the Ad26.COV2.S COVID-19 vaccine or a placebo. This rearrangement joins TRBV5-1 to TRBJ2-5, with D possibly TRBD1 on 5 matching bases. As DNA, the CDR3 is TGCGCCAGCAGCTTGGAGGGGCCTGGTGAGACCCAGTACTTC. The encoded protein is CASSLEGPGETQYF.